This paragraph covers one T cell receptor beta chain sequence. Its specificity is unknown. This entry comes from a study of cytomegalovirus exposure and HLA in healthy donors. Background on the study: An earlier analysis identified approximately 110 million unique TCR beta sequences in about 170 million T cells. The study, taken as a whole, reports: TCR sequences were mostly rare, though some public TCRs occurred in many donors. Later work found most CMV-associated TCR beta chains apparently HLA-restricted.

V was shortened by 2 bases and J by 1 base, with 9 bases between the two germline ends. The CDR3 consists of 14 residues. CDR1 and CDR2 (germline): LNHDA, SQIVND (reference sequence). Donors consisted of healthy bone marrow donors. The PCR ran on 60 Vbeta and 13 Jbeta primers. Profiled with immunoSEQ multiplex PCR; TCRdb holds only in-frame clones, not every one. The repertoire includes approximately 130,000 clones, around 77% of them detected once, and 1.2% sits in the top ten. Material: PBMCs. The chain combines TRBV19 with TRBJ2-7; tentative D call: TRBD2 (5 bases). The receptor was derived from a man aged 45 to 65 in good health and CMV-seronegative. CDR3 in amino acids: CASSIRTSSYEQYF. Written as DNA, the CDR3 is TGTGCCAGTAGTATAAGGACTTCTTCCTACGAGCAGTACTTC.